The present entry profiles one TCR beta chain with its context. Sequencing was performed with immunoSEQ multiplex PCR; in TCRdb, only in-frame clones are kept and a portion is missing. Of 30,000 to 40,000 clones listed, around 87% are singletons. This entry comes from a study of blood T cell repertoires in COVID-19. The CDR3 extends over 15 amino acids. Trimming took off 0 bases at V and 1 base at J, with 7 bases between the two ends. Germline CDR1 LGHDT, CDR2 YNNKEL (reference sequence). The sequencing input was peripheral blood. The TCR comes from a man in his sixties with active or convalescent COVID-19. The V gene is TRBV3-1 (or the pseudogene TRBV3-2), the J gene TRBJ2-1; possibly TRBD1 for D (5 bases). CDR3 sequence: CASSQEGVSYNEQFF. The DNA of the CDR3 is TGTGCCAGCAGCCAAGAAGGGGTTTCCTACAATGAGCAGTTCTTC.